The 12 T cell receptor beta chains below were found in one sample sequenced in a study of blood T cell repertoires in COVID-19. Using immunoSEQ multiplex PCR, the repertoire was profiled, and TCRdb retains in-frame clones only, with some absent. The sample lists under 200,000 clones; roughly 80% were seen once. Material: peripheral blood. Receptor source: a human donor in a cohort sampled during active COVID-19.

The chain links TRBV19 to TRBJ1-1, with D perhaps TRBD1 (6 bases). The V and J ends lost 6 bases and 1 base respectively, with 9 bases between them. In germline, CDR1 is LNHDA, CDR2 SQIVND (reference sequence). The CDR3 length is 13 residues. CDR3 nucleotides: TGTGCCAGTAGGCCAGGGGAGAACACTGAAGCTTTCTTT. Translated: CASRPGENTEAFF.

The chain joins TRBV6-2 or TRBV6-3 to TRBJ2-7, with D perhaps matching TRBD1 (6 bases). The CDR3 loop spans 16 amino acids. Germline CDR1 and CDR2: MNHEY and SVGEGT. V was clipped by 2 bases and J by 3 bases, with 17 bases between them. The CDR3 loop reads CASSYLIQGKDYEQYF. As DNA, the CDR3 is TGTGCCAGCAGTTACCTGATACAGGGAAAGGACTACGAGCAGTACTTC.

This clone appeared once. This sequence joins TRBV6-2 or TRBV6-3 and TRBJ2-7; D may be TRBD2 (6 bases). The V end lost 2 bases, the J end lost 3 bases, and 17 bases lay between the germline ends. Germline CDR1 MNHEY, CDR2 SVGEGT. CDR3 length: 16 residues. The CDR3 DNA is TGTGCCAGCAGTTACAAGGGACTCCTACTAAACTACGAGCAGTACTTC. Its translation is CASSYKGLLLNYEQYF.

This chain links TRBV3-1 (or the pseudogene TRBV3-2) with TRBJ2-7; weak D call: TRBD2 (6 bases). CDR3 length equals 15 residues. Trimming cost V 0 bases and J 5 bases, with 14 bases left between them. Germline assignment: CDR1 LGHDT and CDR2 YNNKEL (reference sequence). The CDR3 protein is CASSQDLGGVDEQYF. The CDR3 DNA is TGTGCCAGCAGCCAAGACCTTGGCGGGGTCGACGAGCAGTACTTC.

With respect to this clone: At one end the junction does not follow the germline gene, possibly because of a read error. The V and J genes are TRBV7-7 and TRBJ2-7; 14 bases are a match to TRBD2. Germline CDR1 is SSHAT and CDR2 is FNYEAQ (reference sequence). The CDR3 runs to 19 residues. CDR3 in amino acids: CASSPSTGTSGRRSAEQYF. For the CDR3, the DNA is TGTGCTAGCAGCCCCTCTACCGGGACTAGCGGGAGACGGTCGGCCGAGCAGTACTTC.

This sequence joins TRBV6-1 and TRBJ2-1, with D possibly being TRBD1 (6 bases). The V end lost 3 bases, the J end lost 5 bases, and 8 bases lay between the germline ends. The CDR3 runs 13 residues. Germline V gene sequence: CDR1 MNHNS, CDR2 SASEGT. CDR3 amino acids: CASSEDSHNEQFF. As DNA, the CDR3 is TGTGCCAGCAGTGAGGACAGTCACAATGAGCAGTTCTTC.

The chain recombines TRBV4-3 with TRBJ2-3; TRBD1 might be the D (6 bases). The CDR3 totals 18 residues. Germline loops: CDR1 LGHNA, CDR2 YSLEER. Trimming took 0 bases from V and 0 from J, leaving 16 bases between them. CDR3 loop: CASSQDPQTGSSTDTQYF. The CDR3 coding sequence is TGCGCCAGCAGCCAAGATCCGCAAACAGGGAGTAGCACAGATACGCAGTATTTT.

This chain links TRBV11-2 with TRBJ2-1; 11 bases are a match to TRBD2. Germline V gene lookup returns CDR1 SGHAT and CDR2 FQNNGV. Trimming cost V 5 bases and J 3 bases; bases outside gene matches: 15. This CDR3 region has 19 residues. For the CDR3, the DNA is TGTGCCAGCAGCCCGCGTAGCGGGGGGGCCTCTCAAAGCTACAATGAGCAGTTCTTC. Protein: CASSPRSGGASQSYNEQFF.

This clone has just one count. The rearrangement uses TRBV11-2 and TRBJ1-1; 7 bases are shared with TRBD1. Looked up from germline, CDR1 is SGHAT and CDR2 is FQNNGV. The J segment lost 7 bases and the V segment lost 5 bases, leaving 4 bases of the junction unmatched. The CDR3 runs to 12 residues. The CDR3 protein is CASSPDRSEAFF. Written as DNA, the CDR3 is TGTGCCAGCAGCCCGGACAGGAGTGAAGCTTTCTTT.

In this sample, this clone turned up once. The genes are TRBV9 and TRBJ1-4; a weak D match, TRBD1 (6 bases). Trimming took off 0 bases at V and 7 bases at J, with 19 bases between the two ends. The CDR3 covers 17 residues. Looked up from germline, CDR1 is SGDLS and CDR2 is YYNGEE. This CDR3 reads CASSVATMGAAGEKLFF. The CDR3 region has the DNA TGTGCCAGCAGCGTAGCTACGATGGGGGCCGCGGGTGAAAAACTGTTTTTT.

This chain connects TRBV11-2 to TRBJ2-7; 7 bases line up with TRBD2. Germline CDR1 and CDR2: SGHAT and FQNNGV. This CDR3 region has 13 residues. V was clipped by 3 bases and J by 5 bases; unmatched bases: 4. The CDR3 region is CASSFAGVDEQYF. DNA of the CDR3: TGTGCCAGCAGCTTTGCGGGGGTAGACGAGCAGTACTTC.

The rearrangement links TRBV4-3 to TRBJ1-6; no clear D. V lost 6 bases and J 0 bases, leaving 12 bases between the germline ends. The CDR3 runs to 16 residues. The V gene's germline CDR1 is LGHNA and CDR2 YSLEER. CDR3 DNA sequence: TGCGCCAGCAGGGTACATGGGAGCTCCTATAATTCACCCCTCCACTTT. Encoded protein: CASRVHGSSYNSPLHF.